These T cell receptor beta chains were read from a single sample in a study of blood T cell repertoires in COVID-19. The protocol was immunoSEQ multiplex PCR, while the TCRdb copy is restricted to in-frame clones and leaves out a portion. Of just over 650,000 clones in the sample, around 90% were seen once. The specimen sequenced was peripheral blood. These receptors were taken from a woman between 18 and 30 years old with acute or convalescent COVID-19. CDR3s include the opening cysteine and the closing phenylalanine or tryptophan. A D gene is named only where the DNA matches it firmly. Expanded clones are given a class, and other clones once, few, many or no size at all.

J | V | D | size | DNA | CDR3
TRBJ2-2 | TRBV9 | . | . | TGTGCCAGCAGCGCTCACACCGGGGAGCTGTTTTTT | CASSAHTGELFF
TRBJ1-2 | TRBV5-1 | TRBD1 | . | TGCGCCAGCAGCCCTCTGACAGGGCTGAAGGGTGGCTACACCTTC | CASSPLTGLKGGYTF
TRBJ1-2 | TRBV27 | . | . | TGTGCCAGCAGTTTCAGTCCCGTAGAGGCAAACTATGGCTACACCTTC | CASSFSPVEANYGYTF
TRBJ1-5 | TRBV4-3 | . | . | TGCGCCAGCAGCCAAGATGACGGGGATCAGCCCCAGCATTTT | CASSQDDGDQPQHF
TRBJ2-2 | TRBV9 | TRBD1 | . | TGTGCCAGCAGCAAGAGGACAGGGGGGGCCGGGGAGCTGTTTTTT | CASSKRTGGAGELFF
TRBJ1-2 | TRBV18 | . | many | TGTGCCAGCTCACCATGGGCCGGCGATGGCTACACCTTC | CASSPWAGDGYTF
TRBJ2-7 | TRBV6-5 | TRBD1 | once | TGTGCCAGCAGGTCGACAGGGGTGTACGAGCAGTACTTC | CASRSTGVYEQYF
TRBJ1-2 | TRBV10-1 | . | . | TGCGCCAGCAGTGAGTGCGACTATGGCTACACCTTC | CASSECDYGYTF
TRBJ2-3 | TRBV11-2 | TRBD1 | . | TGTGCCAGCAGCTCACAGGGGGCGATACGTACAGATACGCAGTATTTT | CASSSQGAIRTDTQYF
TRBJ2-4 | TRBV7-2 | . | . | TGTGCCAGCAGTGGGGCTGGGCCTTGGGCCAAAAACATTCAGTACTTC | CASSGAGPWAKNIQYF
TRBJ2-5 | TRBV7-2 | TRBD2 | . | TGTGCCAGCAGCGGGATGCGGGGGGGTGGAGAGACCCAGTACTTC | CASSGMRGGGETQYF
TRBJ1-5 | TRBV6-5 | . | . | TGTGCCAGCACCCTGGACCGAGGGAATCAGCCCCAGCATTTT | CASTLDRGNQPQHF
TRBJ1-2 | TRBV5-5 | . | . | TGTGCCAGCAGCCCTCGGACAGTCCCAGGGAACTATGGCTACACCTTC | CASSPRTVPGNYGYTF
TRBJ2-7 | TRBV6-5 | TRBD1 | . | TGTGCCAGCAGTTCCGCCAGGGGGCTGGGGCTCGTCGAGCAGTACTTC | CASSSARGLGLVEQYF
TRBJ2-5 | TRBV18 | . | . | TGTGCCAGCTCACCAACAGGGAACGGTGAGACCCAGTACTTC | CASSPTGNGETQYF
TRBJ1-3 | TRBV27 | TRBD1 | . | TGTGCCAGGGGAGAACAGGGGAGCTCTGGAAACACCATATATTTT | CARGEQGSSGNTIYF
TRBJ1-3 | TRBV2 | . | once | TGTGCCAGCAGACCACGGAGCTCTGGAAACACCATATATTTT | CASRPRSSGNTIYF
TRBJ1-5 | TRBV27 | . | . | TGTGCCAGCAGTTTGAGGAGTGGCAATCAGCCCCAGCATTTT | CASSLRSGNQPQHF
TRBJ1-5 | TRBV19 | TRBD1 | . | TGTGCCAGTAAACAGGGGGCCGGTCAGCCCCAGCATTTT | CASKQGAGQPQHF
TRBJ1-1 | TRBV12-3/TRBV12-4 | . | few | TGTGCCAGTAGGAACACTGAAGCTTTCTTT | CASRNTEAFF
TRBJ2-7 | TRBV9 | TRBD2 | . | TGTGCCAGCAGCGTAGGGCTAGCGGATTACGAGCAGTACTTC | CASSVGLADYEQYF
TRBJ1-6 | TRBV30 | . | . | TGTGCCTGGAGCCGTGCAGGGAGGAATTCACCCCTCCACTTT | CAWSRAGRNSPLHF
TRBJ1-1 | TRBV18 | TRBD1 | . | TGTGCCAGCTCACAACAGGGGACAGAAGCTTTCTTT | CASSQQGTEAFF
TRBJ1-2 | TRBV12-5 | TRBD1 | . | TGTGCTAGTGGTTTAGAGGGGGCGTATGGCTACACCTTC | CASGLEGAYGYTF
TRBJ2-5 | TRBV30 | TRBD1 | . | TGTGCCTGGGGACAGGGAGCGCCGCAAGAGACCCAGTACTTC | CAWGQGAPQETQYF
TRBJ2-7 | TRBV2 | . | once | TGTGCCAGCAGTGAAAACAACAATTCCTACGAGCAGTACTTC | CASSENNNSYEQYF
TRBJ1-1 | TRBV3-1/TRBV3-2 | . | . | TGTGCCAGCAGCCAATTCCTGGTGGAGGCCCAAACTGAAGCTTTCTTT | CASSQFLVEAQTEAFF
TRBJ1-3 | TRBV5-1 | TRBD1 | . | TGCGCCAGCAGCTTGGGACAGGGGCGAAACACCATATATTTT | CASSLGQGRNTIYF
TRBJ2-7 | TRBV11-2 | . | . | TGTGCCAGCAGCTTGGGGGGGGGCCCGGCCTACGAGCAGTACTTC | CASSLGGGPAYEQYF
TRBJ2-6 | TRBV24-1 | . | many | TGTGCCACCAGCGACTTCGTCTCTGGGGCCAACGTCCTGACTTTC | CATSDFVSGANVLTF
TRBJ1-6 | TRBV11-2 | . | . | TGTGCCAGCAGCCTAATTGGAGGTCCCAATTCACCCCTCCACTTT | CASSLIGGPNSPLHF
TRBJ1-2 | TRBV19 | . | . | TGTGCCAGTAGTATAGGGACACGGAACTATGGCTACACCTTC | CASSIGTRNYGYTF
TRBJ1-4 | TRBV30 | . | . | TGTGCCTGGAGCTTTGGCAGTGGGGGCGAAAAACTGTTTTTT | CAWSFGSGGEKLFF
TRBJ1-2 | TRBV12-3/TRBV12-4 | . | . | TGTGCCAGCAGAGACAGTTCTGGCTACACCTTC | CASRDSSGYTF
TRBJ1-2 | TRBV4-1 | TRBD1 | . | TGCGCCAGCAGCCAAGGTTCAATTCCAATCATGCGGGACAGGGTACATGGCTACACCTTC | CASSQGSIPIMRDRVHGYTF
TRBJ1-1 | TRBV5-1 | TRBD1 | . | TGCGCCAGCAGCTTCGACAGGGTGAACACTGAAGCTTTCTTT | CASSFDRVNTEAFF
TRBJ2-1 | TRBV30 | . | . | TGTGCCTGGAGTGTACGGGGACTTAGCTCCTACAATGAGCAGTTCTTC | CAWSVRGLSSYNEQFF
TRBJ1-6 | TRBV6-5 | TRBD1 | . | TGTGCCAGCAGTTATAGGGACAGAGGGCATAATTCACCCCTCCACTTT | CASSYRDRGHNSPLHF
TRBJ2-4 | TRBV2 | TRBD1 | . | TGTGCCAGCAGTTACAAAAACAGGGGGCGTTCGGACATTCAGTACTTC | CASSYKNRGRSDIQYF
TRBJ1-2 | TRBV28 | TRBD1 | once | TGTGCCACCCTAGGACAGGGGGTCGACTATGGCTACACCTTC | CATLGQGVDYGYTF
TRBJ1-5 | TRBV27 | . | . | TGTGCCAGCAGTTTACACGCTTTGGCCCGTAGCAATCAGCCCCAGCATTTT | CASSLHALARSNQPQHF
TRBJ1-4 | TRBV7-6 | . | . | TGTGCCAGCAGCTTAATCGTGAACCCGTATACTTCCGAAAAACTGTTTTTT | CASSLIVNPYTSEKLFF
TRBJ1-1 | TRBV30 | . | . | TGTGCCTGGAGCCTAGGGGCTCTCCTGGGGACTGAAGCTTTCTTT | CAWSLGALLGTEAFF
TRBJ2-5 | TRBV2 | TRBD1 | . | TGTGCCAGCACACGGAACAGGGGGCAAGAGACCCAGTACTTC | CASTRNRGQETQYF
TRBJ2-7 | TRBV7-2 | TRBD1 | once | TGTGCCAGCAGCACATCGACAGGGGGGGCTTACGAGCAGTACTTC | CASSTSTGGAYEQYF
TRBJ1-2 | TRBV5-6 | . | . | TGTGCCAGCAGCTTCTCGGGAGGCTACACCTTC | CASSFSGGYTF
TRBJ1-1 | TRBV21-1 | . | . | TGTGCCAGCAGCGGGAGGGGCAGGGAAGCTTTCTTT | CASSGRGREAFF
TRBJ1-1 | TRBV11-3 | . | . | TGTGCCAGCAGCTTAGGAGGAGGGGCGGGAGTCACTGAAGCTTTCTTT | CASSLGGGAGVTEAFF
TRBJ2-1 | TRBV5-1 | TRBD2 | . | TGCGCCAGCAAGTCAGGACTAGCGGGGGCCGACCTCAATGAGCAGTTCTTC | CASKSGLAGADLNEQFF